This passage covers 10 T cell receptor beta chains from one sample sequenced in a study of blood T cell repertoires in COVID-19. Clones were read by immunoSEQ multiplex PCR, and TCRdb kept only the in-frame ones, dropping some. The sample lists approximately 480,000 clones, about 90% seen once, with 0.7% in the top ten. The sequencing sample was made of PBMCs or T cells enriched from blood (not recorded which). These receptors were taken from a woman aged 18-30 years who had recovered from COVID-19.

The rearrangement uses TRBV6-5 and TRBJ2-1; possible D gene TRBD1, 7 bases. V lost 6 bases and J lost 10, with 22 bases in between. CDR3 size: 15 residues. From germline, CDR1 is MNHEY and CDR2 SVGAGI. CDR3 bases: TGTGCCAGCAGCCGGTTCTCGGAGGGGGCGGAAGAGCAGTTCTTC. Protein sequence: CASSRFSEGAEEQFF.

The genes are TRBV7-9 and TRBJ1-1; the D is unclear. The CDR3 is 14 amino acids. Germline CDR1 SEHNR, CDR2 FQNEAQ (reference sequence). V was pared by 4 bases and J by 6 bases, with 15 bases between. This chain's CDR3 is CASSSLFGFSEAFF. CDR3 nucleotide sequence: TGTGCCAGCAGCTCTTTGTTCGGGTTCTCTGAAGCTTTCTTT.

The CDR3 DNA reads as TGTGCCAGCAGCCAGTGGGAGGGCGAGCAGTACTTC. Its translation is CASSQWEGEQYF. V and J are TRBV2 and TRBJ2-7; 7 bases align to TRBD2. Germline CDR1 is SNHLY and CDR2 is FYNNEI. CDR3 length equals 12 residues. V shed 6 bases, J shed 6 bases, and the junction held 5 bases outside the gene matches.

The rearrangement uses TRBV7-2 and TRBJ1-2; 9 bases match TRBD1. Trimming cost V 1 base and J 4 bases; bases outside gene matches: 4. CDR3 size: 15 residues. Germline assignment: CDR1 SGHTA and CDR2 FQGNSA. This CDR3 is CASSLETGGGYGYTF. DNA of the CDR3: TGTGCCAGCAGCTTAGAGACAGGGGGTGGCTATGGCTACACCTTC. The full variable domain, its missing parts supplied by reference TRBV7-2 and TRBJ1-2, is GAGVSQSPSNKVTEKGKDVELRCDPISGHTALYWYRQSLGQGLEFLIYFQGNSAPDKSGLPSDRFSAERTGGSVSTLTIQRTQQEDSAVYLCASSLETGGGYGYTFGSGTRLTVV.

The chain combines TRBV18 with TRBJ1-1; D may be TRBD1 (5 bases). The germline V gene has CDR1 KGHSH and CDR2 LQKENI. This CDR3 comprises 15 residues. The V and J ends lost 3 bases and 2 bases respectively, with 13 bases between them. The CDR3 loop is CASSPIQGGNTEAFF. CDR3 bases: TGTGCCAGCTCACCTATCCAGGGTGGTAACACTGAAGCTTTCTTT.

The sample holds one count of this clone. This chain uses TRBV6-5 with TRBJ1-4, with 9 bases aligning to TRBD1. V lost 2 bases to trimming and J lost 6 bases; unmatched junction nucleotides: 1. This CDR3 is 14 amino acids long. From germline, CDR1 is MNHEY and CDR2 SVGAGI. CDR3 loop: CASSYGTGHEKLFF. As DNA, the CDR3 is TGTGCCAGCAGTTACGGGACAGGGCATGAAAAACTGTTTTTT.

The CDR3 is CASSLGLVAYEQYF. The CDR3 DNA reads as TGCGCCAGCAGCTTGGGACTAGTGGCCTACGAGCAGTACTTC. The rearrangement joins TRBV5-1 to TRBJ2-7, with a possible D match to TRBD2 (6 bases). Deletions cut 0 bases from V and 2 bases from J, with 9 bases between. Germline CDR1 reads SGHRS; CDR2 reads YFSETQ. This CDR3 has 14 residues. Combining the CDR3 with reference TRBV5-1 and TRBJ2-7 gives the whole variable domain KAGVTQTPRYLIKTRGQQVTLSCSPISGHRSVSWYQQTPGQGLQFLFEYFSETQRNKGNFPGRFSGRQFSNSRSEMNVSTLELGDSALYLCASSLGLVAYEQYFGPGTRLTVT.

V usage is TRBV2 and J usage is TRBJ1-5; the D is unclear. The germline V and J ends were trimmed by 4 bases and 9 bases, with 10 bases remaining between them. From germline, CDR1 is SNHLY and CDR2 FYNNEI. CDR3 size: 12 residues. Here the CDR3 reads CASSAWLGPQHF. In nucleotides, the CDR3 is TGTGCCAGCAGTGCCTGGCTTGGGCCCCAGCATTTT.

The chain couples TRBV19 to TRBJ1-3; D may be TRBD1 (5 bases). Trimming cost V 2 bases and J 1 base, with 12 bases left between them. The CDR3 runs to 16 residues. Germline V gene sequence: CDR1 LNHDA, CDR2 SQIVND (reference sequence). The CDR3 nucleotides are TGTGCCAGTAGTATAATAGGGGATCGGTCTGGAAACACCATATATTTT. It specifies CASSIIGDRSGNTIYF. Drawing the rest from reference TRBV19 and TRBJ1-3, the complete variable domain is DGGITQSPKYLFRKEGQNVTLSCEQNLNHDAMYWYRQDPGQGLRLIYYSQIVNDFQKGDIAEGYSVSREKKESFPLTVTSAQKNPTAFYLCASSIIGDRSGNTIYFGEGSWLTVV.

The rearrangement joins TRBV2 to TRBJ2-7; 10 nucleotides match TRBD1. CDR3 length: 15 residues. V was clipped by 2 bases and J by 5 bases; unmatched bases: 6. CDR1 and CDR2 (germline): SNHLY, FYNNEI. CDR3 DNA: TGTGCCAGCAGTGAAACCCTCGACAGGGGGCACGAGCAGTACTTC. Its protein is CASSETLDRGHEQYF. Based on the CDR3 plus reference TRBV2 and TRBJ2-7, the full variable domain is EPEVTQTPSHQVTQMGQEVILRCVPISNHLYFYWYRQILGQKVEFLVSFYNNEISEKSEIFDDQFSVERPDGSNFTLKIRSTKLEDSAMYFCASSETLDRGHEQYFGPGTRLTVT.